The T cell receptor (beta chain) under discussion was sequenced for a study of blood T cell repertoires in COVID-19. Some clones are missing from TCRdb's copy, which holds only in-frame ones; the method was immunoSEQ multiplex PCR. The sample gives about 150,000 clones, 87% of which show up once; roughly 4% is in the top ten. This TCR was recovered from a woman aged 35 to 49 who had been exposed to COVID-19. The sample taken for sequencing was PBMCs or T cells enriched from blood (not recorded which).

The CDR3 coding sequence is TGTGCCAGCAGCTTGCGAAATTCTGGGGGGGAGACCCAGTACTTC. Translation gives CASSLRNSGGETQYF. The J gene is TRBJ2-5, the V gene TRBV5-4; D possibly corresponds to TRBD2 (6 bases). This CDR3 contains 15 residues. Germline CDR1 is SGHNT and CDR2 is YYREEE (reference sequence). V shed 1 base and J shed 5 bases, with 15 bases lying between them.